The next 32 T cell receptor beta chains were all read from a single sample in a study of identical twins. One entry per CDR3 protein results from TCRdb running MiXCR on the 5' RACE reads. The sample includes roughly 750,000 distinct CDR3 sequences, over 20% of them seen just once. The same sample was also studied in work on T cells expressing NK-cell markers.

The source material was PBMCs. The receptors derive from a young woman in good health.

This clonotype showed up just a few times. CDR3 protein: CASSPGQRTNEQFF. The CDR3 DNA reads TGTGCCAGCAGCCCTGGGCAGAGAACTAATGAGCAGTTCTTC. The V gene is TRBV9, the J gene TRBJ2-1; D unclear. The V gene lost 4 bases and the J gene lost 7 bases, with 15 bases spanning the gap. The CDR3 contains 14 residues. Germline CDR1 reads SGDLS; CDR2 reads YYNGEE. Complete variable domain (other parts from reference TRBV9 and TRBJ2-1): DSGVTQTPKHLITATGQRVTLRCSPRSGDLSVYWYQQSLDQGLQFLIQYYNGEERAKGNILERFSAQQFPDLHSELNLSSLELGDSALYFCASSPGQRTNEQFFGPGTRLTVL.

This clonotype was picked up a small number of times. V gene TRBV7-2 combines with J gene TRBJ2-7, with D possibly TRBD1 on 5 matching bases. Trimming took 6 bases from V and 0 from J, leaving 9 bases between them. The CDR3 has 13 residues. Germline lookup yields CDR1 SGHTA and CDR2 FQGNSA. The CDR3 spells CASRWGYSYEQYF. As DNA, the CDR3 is TGTGCCAGCAGGTGGGGCTACTCCTACGAGCAGTACTTC.

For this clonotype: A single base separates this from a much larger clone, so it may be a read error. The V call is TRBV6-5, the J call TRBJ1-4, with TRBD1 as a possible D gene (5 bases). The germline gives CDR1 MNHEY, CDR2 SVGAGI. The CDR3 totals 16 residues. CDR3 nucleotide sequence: TGTGCCAGCAGTTCGGGACTACCGGGAACTAATGAAAAACAGTTTTTT. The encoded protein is CASSSGLPGTNEKQFF.

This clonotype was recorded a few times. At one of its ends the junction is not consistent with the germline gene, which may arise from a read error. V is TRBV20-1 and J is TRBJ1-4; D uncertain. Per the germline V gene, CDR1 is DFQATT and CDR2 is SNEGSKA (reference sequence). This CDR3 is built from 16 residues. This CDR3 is CCARDRRIPTNEKLFF. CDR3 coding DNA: TGCTGTGCTAGAGATCGTCGGATACCAACTAATGAAAAACTGTTTTTT.

The CDR3: CASSYSPPSYNEQFF. DNA for the CDR3: TGTGCCAGCAGTTACTCCCCCCCCTCGTACAATGAGCAGTTCTTC. J is TRBJ2-1 and V is TRBV6-5; D unclear. This CDR3 contains 15 residues. In germline, CDR1 is MNHEY, CDR2 SVGAGI. The ends were cut back, 0 bases at V and 4 bases at J, with 10 bases in the middle.

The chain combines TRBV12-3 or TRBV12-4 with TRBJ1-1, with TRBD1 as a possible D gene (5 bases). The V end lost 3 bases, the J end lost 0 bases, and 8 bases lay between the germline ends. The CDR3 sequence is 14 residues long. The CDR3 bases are TGTGCCAGCAGTTTCGGACATTTGAACACTGAAGCTTTCTTT. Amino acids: CASSFGHLNTEAFF.

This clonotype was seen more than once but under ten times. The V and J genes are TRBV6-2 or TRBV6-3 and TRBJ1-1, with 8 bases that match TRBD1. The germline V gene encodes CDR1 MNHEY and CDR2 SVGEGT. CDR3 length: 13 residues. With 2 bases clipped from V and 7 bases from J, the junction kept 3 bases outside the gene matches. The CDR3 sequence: CASSYEDRDEAFF. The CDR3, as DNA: TGTGCCAGCAGTTACGAGGACAGGGATGAAGCTTTCTTT.

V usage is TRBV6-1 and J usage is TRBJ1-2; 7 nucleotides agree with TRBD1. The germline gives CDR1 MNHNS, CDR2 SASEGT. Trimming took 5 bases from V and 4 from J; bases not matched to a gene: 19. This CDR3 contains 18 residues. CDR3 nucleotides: TGTGCCAGCAGTCCTACCCCGGGACAGATGCGAACCATCTATGGCTACACCTTC. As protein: CASSPTPGQMRTIYGYTF.

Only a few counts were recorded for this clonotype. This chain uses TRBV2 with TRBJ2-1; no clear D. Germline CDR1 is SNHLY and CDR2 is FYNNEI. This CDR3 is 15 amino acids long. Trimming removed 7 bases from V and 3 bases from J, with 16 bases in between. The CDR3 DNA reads TGTGCCAGCACCTCCCTAGATTGGGGCTACAATGAGCAGTTCTTC. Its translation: CASTSLDWGYNEQFF.

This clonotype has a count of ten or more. The DNA for the CDR3 is TGCGCCAGCAGCCAAGTCGTAGGATACAATGAGCAGTTCTTC. The encoded protein is CASSQVVGYNEQFF. The chain employs TRBV4-3 and TRBJ2-1, with D uncertain. The CDR3 contains 14 residues. Germline loops: CDR1 LGHNA, CDR2 YSLEER. V lost 1 base and J 4 bases, leaving 8 bases between the germline ends.

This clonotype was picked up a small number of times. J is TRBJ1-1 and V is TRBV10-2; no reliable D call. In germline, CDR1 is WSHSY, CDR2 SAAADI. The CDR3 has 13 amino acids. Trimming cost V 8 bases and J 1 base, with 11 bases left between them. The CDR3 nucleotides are TGCGCCAGCGAGAAGAAGACGAACACTGAAGCTTTCTTT. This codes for CASEKKTNTEAFF.

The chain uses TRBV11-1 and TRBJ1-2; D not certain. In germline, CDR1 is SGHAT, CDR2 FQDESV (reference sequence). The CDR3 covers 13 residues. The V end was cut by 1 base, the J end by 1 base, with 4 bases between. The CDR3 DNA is TGTGCCAGCAGCTTAGACCATAACTATGGCTACACCTTC. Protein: CASSLDHNYGYTF.

CDR3 residues: CASVLGGAKNIQYF. CDR3 DNA: TGTGCCAGCGTCTTAGGGGGAGCCAAAAACATTCAGTACTTC. V usage is TRBV6-1 and J usage is TRBJ2-4; D is perhaps TRBD1 (6 bases). Trimming pared 8 bases from V and 0 bases from J, leaving 11 bases between. Germline CDR1 is MNHNS and CDR2 is SASEGT. The CDR3 totals 14 residues.

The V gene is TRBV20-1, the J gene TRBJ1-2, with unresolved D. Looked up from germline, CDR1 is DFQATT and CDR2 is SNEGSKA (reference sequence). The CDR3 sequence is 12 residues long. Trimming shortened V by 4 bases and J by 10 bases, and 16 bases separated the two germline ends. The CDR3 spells CSANLRPAHYTF. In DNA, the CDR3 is TGCAGTGCTAACCTGCGCCCAGCCCACTACACCTTC.

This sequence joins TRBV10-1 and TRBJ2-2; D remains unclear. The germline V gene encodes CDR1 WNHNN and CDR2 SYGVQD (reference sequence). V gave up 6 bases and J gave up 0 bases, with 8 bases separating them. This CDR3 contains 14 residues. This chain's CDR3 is CASRAITNTGELFF. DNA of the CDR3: TGCGCCAGCAGAGCGATTACGAACACCGGGGAGCTGTTTTTT.

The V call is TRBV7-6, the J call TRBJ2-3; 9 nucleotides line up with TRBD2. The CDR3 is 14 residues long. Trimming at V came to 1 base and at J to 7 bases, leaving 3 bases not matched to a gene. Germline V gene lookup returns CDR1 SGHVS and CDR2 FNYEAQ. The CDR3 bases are TGTGCCAGCAGCTTAGGCGGGGGGGCACATACGCAGTATTTT. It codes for CASSLGGGAHTQYF.

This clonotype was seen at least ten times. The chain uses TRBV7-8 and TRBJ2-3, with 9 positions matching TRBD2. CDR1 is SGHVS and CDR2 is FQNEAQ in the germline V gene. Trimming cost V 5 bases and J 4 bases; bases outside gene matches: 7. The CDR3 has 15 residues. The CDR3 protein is CASSLRSGGSDTQYF. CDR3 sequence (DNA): TGTGCCAGCAGCCTCCGCAGCGGGGGGTCAGATACGCAGTATTTT.

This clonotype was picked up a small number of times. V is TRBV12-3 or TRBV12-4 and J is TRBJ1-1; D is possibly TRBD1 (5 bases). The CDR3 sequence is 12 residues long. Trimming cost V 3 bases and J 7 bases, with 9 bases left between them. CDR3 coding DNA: TGTGCCAGCAGTTTGGGACCCAGTGAAGCTTTCTTT. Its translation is CASSLGPSEAFF.

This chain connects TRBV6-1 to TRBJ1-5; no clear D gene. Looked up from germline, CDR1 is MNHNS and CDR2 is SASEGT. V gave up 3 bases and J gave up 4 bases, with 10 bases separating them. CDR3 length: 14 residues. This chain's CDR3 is CASSEAGGNQPQHF. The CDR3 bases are TGTGCCAGCAGTGAGGCCGGCGGGAATCAGCCCCAGCATTTT.

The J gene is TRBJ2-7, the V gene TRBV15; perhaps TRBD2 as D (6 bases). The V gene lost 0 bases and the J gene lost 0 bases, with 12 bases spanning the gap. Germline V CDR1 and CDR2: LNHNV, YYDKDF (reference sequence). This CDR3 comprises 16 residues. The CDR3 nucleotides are TGTGCCACCAGCAGAGATGGTAGCGGCCTCTCCTACGAGCAGTACTTC. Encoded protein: CATSRDGSGLSYEQYF.

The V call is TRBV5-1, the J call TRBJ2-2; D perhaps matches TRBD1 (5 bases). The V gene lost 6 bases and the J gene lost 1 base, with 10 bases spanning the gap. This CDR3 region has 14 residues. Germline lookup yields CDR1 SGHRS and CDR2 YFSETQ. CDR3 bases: TGCGCCAGCAAAGACGGACAGAACACCGGGGAGCTGTTTTTT. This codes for CASKDGQNTGELFF.

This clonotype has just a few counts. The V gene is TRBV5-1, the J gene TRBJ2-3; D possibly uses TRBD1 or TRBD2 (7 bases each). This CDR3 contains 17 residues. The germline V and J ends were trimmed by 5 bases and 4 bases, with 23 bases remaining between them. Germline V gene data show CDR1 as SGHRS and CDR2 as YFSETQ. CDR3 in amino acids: CASRLDASGRGPDTQYF. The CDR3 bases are TGCGCCAGCAGACTTGACGCTAGCGGTAGGGGGCCAGATACGCAGTATTTT.

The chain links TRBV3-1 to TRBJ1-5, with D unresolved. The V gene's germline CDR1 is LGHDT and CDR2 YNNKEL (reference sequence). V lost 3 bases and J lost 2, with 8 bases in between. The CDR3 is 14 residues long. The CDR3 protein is CASSQSGGNQPQHF. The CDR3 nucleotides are TGTGCCAGCAGCCAGTCCGGGGGCAATCAGCCCCAGCATTTT.

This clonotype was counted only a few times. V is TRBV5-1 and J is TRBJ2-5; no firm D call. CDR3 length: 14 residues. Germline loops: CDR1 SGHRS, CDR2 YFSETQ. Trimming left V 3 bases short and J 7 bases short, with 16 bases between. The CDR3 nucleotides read TGCGCCAGCAGCTCGCCCGCATTCTCTGGGACCCAGTACTTC. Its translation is CASSSPAFSGTQYF.

CDR3 residues: CASSLSSIQYF. The CDR3 nucleotides read TGTGCCAGCAGCCTTTCGAGTATCCAGTACTTC. The chain recombines TRBV3-1 with TRBJ2-5; no clear D gene. The CDR3 is 11 amino acids. The germline V and J ends were trimmed by 4 bases and 10 bases, with 10 bases remaining between them. The germline V gene has CDR1 LGHDT and CDR2 YNNKEL (reference sequence).

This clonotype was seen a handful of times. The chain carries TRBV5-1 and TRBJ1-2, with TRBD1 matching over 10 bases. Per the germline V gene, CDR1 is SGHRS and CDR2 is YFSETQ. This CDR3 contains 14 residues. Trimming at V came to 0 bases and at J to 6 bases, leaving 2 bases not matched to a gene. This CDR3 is CASSLEGTGDGYTF. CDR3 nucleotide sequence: TGCGCCAGCAGCTTGGAGGGGACAGGGGATGGCTACACCTTC.

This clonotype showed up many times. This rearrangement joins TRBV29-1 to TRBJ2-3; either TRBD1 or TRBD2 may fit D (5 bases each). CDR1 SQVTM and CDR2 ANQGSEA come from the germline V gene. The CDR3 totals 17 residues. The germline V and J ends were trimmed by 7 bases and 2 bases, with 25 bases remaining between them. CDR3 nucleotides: TGCAGCGGGGGGAAAGGGGCTCGATGGTCTCCCACAGATACGCAGTATTTT. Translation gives CSGGKGARWSPTDTQYF.

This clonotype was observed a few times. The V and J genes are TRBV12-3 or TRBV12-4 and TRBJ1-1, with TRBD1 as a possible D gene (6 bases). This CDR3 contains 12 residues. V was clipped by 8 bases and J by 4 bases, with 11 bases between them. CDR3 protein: CASLYRATEAFF. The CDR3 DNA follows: TGTGCCAGCTTATACAGGGCCACTGAAGCTTTCTTT.

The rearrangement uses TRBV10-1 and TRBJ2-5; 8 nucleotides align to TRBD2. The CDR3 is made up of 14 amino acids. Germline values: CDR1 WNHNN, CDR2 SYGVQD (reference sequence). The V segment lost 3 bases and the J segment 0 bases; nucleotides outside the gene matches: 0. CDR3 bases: TGCGCCAGCAGTGAAGCGGGGGACCAAGAGACCCAGTACTTC. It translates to CASSEAGDQETQYF.

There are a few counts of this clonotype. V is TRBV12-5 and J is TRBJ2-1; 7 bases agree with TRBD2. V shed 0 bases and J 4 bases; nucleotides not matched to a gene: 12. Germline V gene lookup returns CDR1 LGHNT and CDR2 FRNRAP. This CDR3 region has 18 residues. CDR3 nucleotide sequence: TGTGCTAGTGGTTTGGTACGAGATGGTAGCGGGCCATACAATGAGCAGTTCTTC. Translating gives CASGLVRDGSGPYNEQFF.

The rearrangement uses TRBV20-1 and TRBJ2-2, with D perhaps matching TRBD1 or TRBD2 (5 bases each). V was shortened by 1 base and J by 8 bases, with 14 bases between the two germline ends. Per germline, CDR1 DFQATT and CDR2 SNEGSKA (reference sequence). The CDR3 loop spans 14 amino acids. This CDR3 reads CSARAHRGSGELFF. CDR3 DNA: TGCAGTGCTAGAGCCCATCGGGGCTCGGGGGAGCTGTTTTTT.

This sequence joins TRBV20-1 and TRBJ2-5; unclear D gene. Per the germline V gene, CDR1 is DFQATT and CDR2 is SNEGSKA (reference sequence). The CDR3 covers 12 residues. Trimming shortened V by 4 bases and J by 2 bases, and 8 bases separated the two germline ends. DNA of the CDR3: TGCAGTGCTAATAGCAATCAAGAGACCCAGTACTTC. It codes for CSANSNQETQYF.